This entry lists 15 T cell receptor beta chains sequenced from one sample in a study of Graves' ophthalmopathy and Graves' hyperthyroidism. The TCR beta CDR3 regions underwent amplification from RNA transcripts. Following a first-round RT-PCR that used HTBI primers, a second-round multiplex PCR was carried out. TCRdb reprocessed the multiplex PCR reads via MiXCR and lists one record per CDR3 protein. Found here are roughly 610,000 distinct CDR3 sequences, 22% of them singletons; the top ten hold roughly 6.9%. The specimen was peripheral blood. These TCRs come from a woman under 30 with stable Graves' hyperthyroidism. Some clones in this sample may be carry-over from other donors' samples.

In its sample, this clonotype was seen many times. J is TRBJ1-1 and V is TRBV28; 7 nucleotides agree with TRBD1. With V trimmed by 7 bases and J by 4 bases, 9 bases remained unmatched. There are 14 residues in the CDR3. The germline V gene has CDR1 MDHEN and CDR2 SYDVKM. The CDR3 spells CASNARAGGTEAFF. Here the CDR3 DNA reads TGTGCCAGCAACGCCAGAGCAGGGGGCACTGAAGCTTTCTTT.

This clonotype appeared many times. The chain couples TRBV7-8 to TRBJ1-1; D is ambiguous. Trimming stripped 5 bases from V and 0 bases from J, with 16 bases between. Germline V CDR1 and CDR2: SGHVS, FQNEAQ. This CDR3 contains 16 residues. The CDR3, as DNA: TGTGCCAGCAGCCTTAGGGAAGGGTACTTGAACACTGAAGCTTTCTTT. This encodes CASSLREGYLNTEAFF.

In its sample, this clonotype was seen many times. The chain links TRBV5-1 to TRBJ2-7, with D perhaps matching TRBD1 (6 bases). The germline V gene encodes CDR1 SGHRS and CDR2 YFSETQ. Trimming removed 0 bases at V and 4 bases at J, with 14 bases between. This CDR3 is built from 15 residues. The DNA for the CDR3 is TGCGCCAGCAGCTTGGGGGGGCAGGGAAGGTACGAGCAGTACTTC. It encodes CASSLGGQGRYEQYF.

This chain uses TRBV7-6 with TRBJ1-5, with no clear D. CDR3 length: 13 residues. V lost 5 bases, J lost 4 bases, and 9 bases lay in between. Per the germline V gene, CDR1 is SGHVS and CDR2 is FNYEAQ. The CDR3 DNA reads TGTGCCAGCAGCAAGTACATTAATCAGCCCCAGCATTTT. Protein product: CASSKYINQPQHF.

This chain connects TRBV5-5 to TRBJ2-1; D unresolved. V was pared by 0 bases and J by 4 bases, with 11 bases between. CDR1 SGHKS and CDR2 YYEKEE come from the germline V gene (reference sequence). The CDR3 length is 15 residues. CDR3 residues: CASSLARADYNEQFF. The CDR3 DNA sequence: TGTGCCAGCAGCTTGGCCCGGGCTGATTACAATGAGCAGTTCTTC. Full variable domain (missing parts from reference TRBV5-5 and TRBJ2-1): DAGVTQSPTHLIKTRGQQVTLRCSPISGHKSVSWYQQVLGQGPQFIFQYYEKEERGRGNFPDRFSARQFPNYSSELNVNALLLGDSALYLCASSLARADYNEQFFGPGTRLTVL.

This clonotype was found many times. The rearrangement uses TRBV6-2 or TRBV6-3 and TRBJ2-2; 14 bases agree with TRBD2. Losses at the gene ends were 2 bases for V and 4 bases for J; bases not matched to a gene: 9. CDR1 and CDR2 (germline): MNHEY, SVGEGT. This CDR3 has 19 amino acids. The CDR3, as DNA: TGTGCCAGCAGTTACCTTGGGACTAGCGGGAGTTGGGGCACCGGGGAGCTGTTTTTT. Its protein is CASSYLGTSGSWGTGELFF.

This clonotype has only a few counts. The rearrangement uses TRBV29-1 and TRBJ1-1, with a weak D call TRBD1 (6 bases). Germline CDR1 and CDR2: SQVTM and ANQGSEA. V gave up 3 bases and J gave up 9 bases, with 14 bases separating them. The CDR3 totals 12 residues. This chain's CDR3 is CSVEGGTKQAFF. In nucleotides, the CDR3 is TGCAGCGTTGAGGGAGGGACAAAACAAGCTTTCTTT. The variable domain in full, with the rest retrieved from reference TRBV29-1 and TRBJ1-1, is SAVISQKPSRDICQRGTSLTIQCQVDSQVTMMFWYRQQPGQSLTLIATANQGSEATYESGFVIDKFPISRPNLTFSTLTVSNMSPEDSSIYLCSVEGGTKQAFFGQGTRLTVV.

This clonotype was counted only a few times. The chain couples TRBV30 to TRBJ1-5, with 8 nucleotides matching TRBD1. This CDR3 region has 16 residues. The trim removed 5 bases at V and 3 bases at J, leaving 12 bases unmatched. Germline assignment: CDR1 GTSNPN and CDR2 SVGIG (reference sequence). The CDR3 is CAWDRGLGYSNQPQHF. In DNA, the CDR3 is TGTGCCTGGGACAGGGGATTGGGTTACTCCAATCAGCCCCAGCATTTT.

The table lists this clonotype with many counts. V usage is TRBV11-2 and J usage is TRBJ2-5; 7 bases map to TRBD2. Germline values: CDR1 SGHAT, CDR2 FQNNGV. Trimming cost V 7 bases and J 1 base; bases outside gene matches: 6. The CDR3 covers 14 residues. The DNA for the CDR3 is TGTGCCAGCACCCCTATAGCGGGCCAAGAGACCCAGTACTTC. Translated: CASTPIAGQETQYF.

The sample holds a few counts of this clonotype. The chain employs TRBV6-9 and TRBJ2-7, with TRBD2 matching 11 bases. Germline V gene sequence: CDR1 MNHGY, CDR2 SVAAGI. This CDR3 has 16 residues. Trimming cost V 7 bases and J 2 bases; bases outside gene matches: 10. DNA for the CDR3: TGTGCCAGCATTTCCGGGACTAGCGGACCTCCCTACGAGCAGTACTTC. It is translated as CASISGTSGPPYEQYF.

Ten or more counts support this clonotype. The V and J genes are TRBV12-3 or TRBV12-4 and TRBJ1-2; 9 bases align to TRBD1. CDR3 length equals 15 residues. V lost 6 bases and J lost 4; bases outside the gene matches: 9. The chain's CDR3 is CASRFSGQGVYGYTF. The CDR3 nucleotides read TGTGCCAGCAGGTTTTCGGGACAGGGTGTCTATGGCTACACCTTC.

This clonotype was seen repeatedly, ten times or more. The chain employs TRBV6-5 and TRBJ1-1, with D possibly matching TRBD1 (6 bases). There are 13 residues in the CDR3. V was trimmed by 5 bases and J by 10 bases, leaving 17 bases between them. Germline CDR1 and CDR2: MNHEY and SVGAGI. This CDR3 reads CASSRGAGARAFF. Written as DNA, the CDR3 is TGTGCCAGCAGTCGTGGGGCAGGGGCGCGAGCTTTCTTT.

This clonotype was observed a few times. It may be a read error: a sequence one base away is much more abundant. The CDR3 is CASSLTMGQGQATQYF. The CDR3, as DNA: TGTGCCAGCAGCTTAACCATGGGGCAGGGGCAAGCGACCCAGTACTTC. The V and J genes are TRBV7-9 and TRBJ2-5, with D possibly matching TRBD1 (6 bases). The germline V gene has CDR1 SEHNR and CDR2 FQNEAQ (reference sequence). The CDR3 covers 16 residues.

This clonotype was counted between two and nine times. The chain employs TRBV3-1 and TRBJ2-5; 11 bases line up with TRBD2. Germline CDR1 is LGHDT and CDR2 is YNNKEL (reference sequence). CDR3 length: 16 residues. V lost 0 bases to trimming and J lost 7 bases; unmatched junction nucleotides: 7. Here the CDR3 DNA reads TGTGCCAGCAGCCAAGATGGGGCTAGCGGGAGGCGGACCCAGTACTTC. Translating gives CASSQDGASGRRTQYF.

The J gene is TRBJ1-5, the V gene TRBV6-1, with unresolved D. Trimming cost V 5 bases and J 0 bases, with 8 bases left between them. The CDR3 loop spans 14 amino acids. Germline V gives CDR1 MNHNS, CDR2 SASEGT. CDR3 region: CASSTGVSNQPQHF. The DNA of the CDR3 is TGTGCCAGCAGTACGGGAGTTAGCAATCAGCCCCAGCATTTT.